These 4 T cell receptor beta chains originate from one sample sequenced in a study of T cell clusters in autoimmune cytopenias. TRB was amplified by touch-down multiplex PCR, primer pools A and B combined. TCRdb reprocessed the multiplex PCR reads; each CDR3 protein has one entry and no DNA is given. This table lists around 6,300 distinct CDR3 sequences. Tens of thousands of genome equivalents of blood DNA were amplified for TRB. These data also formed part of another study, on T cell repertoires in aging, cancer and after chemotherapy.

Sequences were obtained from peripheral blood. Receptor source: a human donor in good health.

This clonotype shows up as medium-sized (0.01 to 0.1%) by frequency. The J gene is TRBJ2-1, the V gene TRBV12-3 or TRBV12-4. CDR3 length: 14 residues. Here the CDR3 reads CASSFGSSYNEQFF.

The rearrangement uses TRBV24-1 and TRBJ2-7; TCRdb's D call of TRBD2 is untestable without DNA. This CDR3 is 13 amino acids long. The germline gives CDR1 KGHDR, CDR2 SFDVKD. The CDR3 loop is CATSDLEAYEQYF.

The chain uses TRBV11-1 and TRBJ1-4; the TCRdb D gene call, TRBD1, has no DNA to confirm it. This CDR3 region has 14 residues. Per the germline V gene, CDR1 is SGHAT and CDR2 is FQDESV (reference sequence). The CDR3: CASSQTGVGEKLFF. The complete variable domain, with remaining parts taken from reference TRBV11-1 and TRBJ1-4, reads EAEVAQSPRYKITEKSQAVAFWCDPISGHATLYWYRQILGQGPELLVQFQDESVVDDSQLPKDRFSAERLKGVDSTLKIQPAELGDSAMYLCASSQTGVGEKLFFGSGTQLSVL.

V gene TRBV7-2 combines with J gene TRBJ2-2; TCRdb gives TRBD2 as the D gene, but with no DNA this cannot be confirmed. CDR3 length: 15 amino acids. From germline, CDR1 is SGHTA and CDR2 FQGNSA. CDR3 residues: CASSLLAGGTGELFF.